What follows is one T cell receptor beta chain and its context. Per the study methods: For nucleated cells, counts were estimated from reference gene primer amplification. Assay: immunoSEQ multiplex PCR; the TCRdb copy retains only in-frame clones and omits some. The V and J calls and the clone size are those of that table, but D and trimming were determined from the DNA. The sample has some 150,000 clones, about 80% seen once. This sample is part of a study of blood T cell repertoires in COVID-19. Study in general: There were acute and convalescent COVID-19 samples, and they came from the United States, Italy and Spain. Sources were T cells, B-cell-depleted T cells, or PBMCs; the material itself was cDNA or gDNA.

Trimming took off 8 bases at V and 7 bases at J, with 18 bases between the two ends. The germline V gene encodes CDR1 SGHVS and CDR2 FQNEAQ. The CDR3 length is 14 residues. This chain uses TRBV7-8 with TRBJ1-5; D unclear. Sequencing was performed on peripheral blood. This TCR derives from an elderly woman with acute or convalescent COVID-19. Here the CDR3 reads CASQEPSSGQPQHF. CDR3 DNA: TGTGCCAGCCAGGAACCGAGTTCTGGCCAGCCCCAGCATTTT.